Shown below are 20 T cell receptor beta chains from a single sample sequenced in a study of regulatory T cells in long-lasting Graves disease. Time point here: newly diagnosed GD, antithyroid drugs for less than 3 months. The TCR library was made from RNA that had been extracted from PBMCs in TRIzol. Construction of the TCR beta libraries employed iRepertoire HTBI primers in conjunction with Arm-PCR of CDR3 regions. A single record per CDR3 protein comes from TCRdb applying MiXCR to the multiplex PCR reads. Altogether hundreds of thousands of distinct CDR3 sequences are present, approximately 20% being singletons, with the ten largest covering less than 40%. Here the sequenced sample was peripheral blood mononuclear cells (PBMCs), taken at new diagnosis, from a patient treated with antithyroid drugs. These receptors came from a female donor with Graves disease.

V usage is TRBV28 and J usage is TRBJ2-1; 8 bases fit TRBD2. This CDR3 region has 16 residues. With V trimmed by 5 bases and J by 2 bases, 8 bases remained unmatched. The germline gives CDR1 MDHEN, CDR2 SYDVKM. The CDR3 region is CASSTLAGPTYNEQFF. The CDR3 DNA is TGTGCCAGCAGTACATTAGCGGGACCGACCTACAATGAGCAGTTCTTC.

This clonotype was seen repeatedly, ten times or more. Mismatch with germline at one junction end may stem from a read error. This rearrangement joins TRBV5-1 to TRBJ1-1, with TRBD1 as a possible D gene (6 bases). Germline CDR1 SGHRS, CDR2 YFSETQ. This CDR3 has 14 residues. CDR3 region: CASSPDSRHTEAFF. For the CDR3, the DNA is TGTGCCAGCAGCCCGGACAGTAGGCACACTGAAGCTTTCTTT.

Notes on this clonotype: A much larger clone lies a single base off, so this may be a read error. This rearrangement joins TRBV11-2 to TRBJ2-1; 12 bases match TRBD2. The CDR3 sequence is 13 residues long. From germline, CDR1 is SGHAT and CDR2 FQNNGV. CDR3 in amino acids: CASSLLAGGLSSF. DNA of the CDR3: TGTGCCAGCAGCTTACTAGCGGGAGGGCTGTCGTCCTTC.

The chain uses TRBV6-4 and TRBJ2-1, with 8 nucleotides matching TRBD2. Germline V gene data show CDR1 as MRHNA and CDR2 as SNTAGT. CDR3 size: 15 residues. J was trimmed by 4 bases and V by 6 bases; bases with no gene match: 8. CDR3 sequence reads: CASSPTSAAYNEQFF. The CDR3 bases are TGTGCCAGCAGCCCGACTAGCGCTGCTTACAATGAGCAGTTCTTC.

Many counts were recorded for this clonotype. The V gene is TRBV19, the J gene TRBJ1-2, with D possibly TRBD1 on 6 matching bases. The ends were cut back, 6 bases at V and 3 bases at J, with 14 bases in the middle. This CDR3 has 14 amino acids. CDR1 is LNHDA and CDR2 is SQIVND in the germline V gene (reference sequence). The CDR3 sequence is CASSPGQPHYGYTF. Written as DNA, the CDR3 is TGTGCCAGTAGCCCCGGACAGCCCCACTATGGCTACACCTTC. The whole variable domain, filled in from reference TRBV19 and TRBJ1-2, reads DGGITQSPKYLFRKEGQNVTLSCEQNLNHDAMYWYRQDPGQGLRLIYYSQIVNDFQKGDIAEGYSVSREKKESFPLTVTSAQKNPTAFYLCASSPGQPHYGYTFGSGTRLTVV.

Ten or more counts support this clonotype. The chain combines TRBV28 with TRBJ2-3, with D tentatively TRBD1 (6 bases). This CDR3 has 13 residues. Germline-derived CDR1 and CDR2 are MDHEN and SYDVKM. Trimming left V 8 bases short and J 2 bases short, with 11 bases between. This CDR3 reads CASLGQNTDTQYF. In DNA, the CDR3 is TGTGCCAGCCTAGGACAGAACACAGATACGCAGTATTTT.

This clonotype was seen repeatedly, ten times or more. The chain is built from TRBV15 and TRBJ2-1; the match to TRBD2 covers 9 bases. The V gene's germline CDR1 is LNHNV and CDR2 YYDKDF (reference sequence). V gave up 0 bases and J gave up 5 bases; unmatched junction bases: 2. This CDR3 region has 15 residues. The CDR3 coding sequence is TGTGCCACCAGCAGAGAGCGGGAGGGCCACAATGAGCAGTTCTTC. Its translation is CATSREREGHNEQFF.

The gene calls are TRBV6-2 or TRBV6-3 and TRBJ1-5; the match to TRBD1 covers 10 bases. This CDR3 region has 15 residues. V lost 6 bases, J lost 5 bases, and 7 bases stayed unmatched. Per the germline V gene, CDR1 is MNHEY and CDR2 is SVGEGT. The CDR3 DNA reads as TGTGCCAGCAGAACTCCGGGACAGGGGTATCAGCCCCAGCATTTT. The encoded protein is CASRTPGQGYQPQHF.

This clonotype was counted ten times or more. Here the CDR3 DNA reads TGTGCCAGCAGCTTTGTTGGCGGGAGGGCCCAAGAGACCCAGTACTTC. This encodes CASSFVGGRAQETQYF. The genes are TRBV7-9 and TRBJ2-5; 9 bases line up with TRBD2. The CDR3 spans 16 residues. J was trimmed by 1 base and V by 3 bases; bases with no gene match: 6. CDR1 and CDR2 from the germline V gene are SEHNR and FQNEAQ (reference sequence).

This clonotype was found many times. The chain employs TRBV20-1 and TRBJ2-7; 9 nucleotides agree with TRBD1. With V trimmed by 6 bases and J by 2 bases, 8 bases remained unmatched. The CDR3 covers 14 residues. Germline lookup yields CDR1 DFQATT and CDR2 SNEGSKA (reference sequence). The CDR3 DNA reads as TGCAGTGCCAAACAGGGGGCCCAAACCTACGAGCAGTACTTC. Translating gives CSAKQGAQTYEQYF.

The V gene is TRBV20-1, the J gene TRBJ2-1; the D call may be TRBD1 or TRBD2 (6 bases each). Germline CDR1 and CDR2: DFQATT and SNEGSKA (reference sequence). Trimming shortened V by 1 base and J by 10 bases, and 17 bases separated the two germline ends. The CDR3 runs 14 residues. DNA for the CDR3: TGCAGTGCTAGAGCCTCCCGGGGGCTTATGGAGCAGTTCTTC. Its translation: CSARASRGLMEQFF.

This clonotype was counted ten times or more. CDR3 loop: CASSISGVRGTEAFF. In nucleotides, the CDR3 is TGTGCCAGTAGTATATCGGGGGTTAGAGGAACTGAAGCTTTCTTT. V and J are TRBV19 and TRBJ1-1, with TRBD1 as a possible D gene (5 bases). Germline loops: CDR1 LNHDA, CDR2 SQIVND (reference sequence). V was shortened by 2 bases and J by 5 bases, with 15 bases between the two germline ends. The CDR3 is 15 residues long.

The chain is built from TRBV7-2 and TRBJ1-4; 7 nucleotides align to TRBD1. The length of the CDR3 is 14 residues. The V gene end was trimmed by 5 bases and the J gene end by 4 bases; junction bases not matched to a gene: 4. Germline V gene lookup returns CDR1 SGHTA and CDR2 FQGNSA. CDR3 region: CASSRDRFNEKLFF. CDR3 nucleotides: TGTGCCAGCAGCCGGGACAGATTTAATGAAAAACTGTTTTTT.

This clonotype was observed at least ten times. CDR3 nucleotides: TGTGCCAGCTCACCACTCGTGGTGACGGTGAACACCGGGGAGCTGTTTTTT. Protein product: CASSPLVVTVNTGELFF. This sequence joins TRBV18 and TRBJ2-2; D ambiguous. The V gene's germline CDR1 is KGHSH and CDR2 LQKENI. CDR3 length: 17 amino acids. V shed 1 base and J shed 1 base, with 13 bases lying between them.

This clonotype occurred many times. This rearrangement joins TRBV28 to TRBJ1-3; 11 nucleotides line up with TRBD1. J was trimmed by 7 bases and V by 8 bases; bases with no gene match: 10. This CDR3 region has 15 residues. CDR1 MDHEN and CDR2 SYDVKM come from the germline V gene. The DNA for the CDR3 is TGTGCCAGCGCGAACGGACAGGGGGCAGGGAACACCATATATTTT. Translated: CASANGQGAGNTIYF.

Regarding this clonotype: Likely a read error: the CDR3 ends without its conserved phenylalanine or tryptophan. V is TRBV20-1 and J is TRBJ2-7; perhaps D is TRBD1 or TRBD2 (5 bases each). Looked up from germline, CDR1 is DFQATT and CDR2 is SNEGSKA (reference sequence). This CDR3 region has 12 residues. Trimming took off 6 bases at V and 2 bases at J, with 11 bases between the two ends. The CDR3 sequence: CSASGAPYEQYL. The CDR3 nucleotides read TGCAGTGCATCCGGGGCCCCCTACGAGCAGTACCTC.

The CDR3 DNA follows: TGTGCCAGCAGCCCGCGGGTGGGGCTAGCGGGACCCGGTCGAGGTGAGCAGTACTTC. This translates into CASSPRVGLAGPGRGEQYF. This chain uses TRBV7-9 with TRBJ2-7; TRBD2 matches 9 bases. In germline, CDR1 is SEHNR, CDR2 FQNEAQ (reference sequence). The CDR3 consists of 19 residues. The junction had 24 bases not matched to a gene; V was cut back by 5 bases and J by 7 bases.

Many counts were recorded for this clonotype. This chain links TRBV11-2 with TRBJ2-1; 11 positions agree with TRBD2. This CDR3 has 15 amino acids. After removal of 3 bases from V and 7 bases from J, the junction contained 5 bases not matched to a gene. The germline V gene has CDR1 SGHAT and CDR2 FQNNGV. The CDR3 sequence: CASSFLGTSGNEQFF. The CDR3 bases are TGTGCCAGCAGCTTCCTAGGGACTAGCGGAAATGAGCAGTTCTTC. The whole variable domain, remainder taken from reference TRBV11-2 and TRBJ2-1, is EAGVAQSPRYKIIEKRQSVAFWCNPISGHATLYWYQQILGQGPKLLIQFQNNGVVDDSQLPKDRFSAERLKGVDSTLKIQPAKLEDSAVYLCASSFLGTSGNEQFFGPGTRLTVL.

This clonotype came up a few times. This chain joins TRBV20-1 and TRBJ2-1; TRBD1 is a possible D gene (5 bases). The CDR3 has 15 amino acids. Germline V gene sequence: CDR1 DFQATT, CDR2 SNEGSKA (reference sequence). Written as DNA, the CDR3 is TGCAGCGCCCCAGGGCCCTCGATTGGTTACAATGAGCAGTTCTTC. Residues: CSAPGPSIGYNEQFF.

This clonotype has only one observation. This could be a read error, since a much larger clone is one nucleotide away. In DNA, the CDR3 is TGCGCCAGCAGCGTGGGACTAGCGAACACCGAGGAGCTGTTTTTT. It encodes CASSVGLANTEELFF. This chain connects TRBV5-1 to TRBJ2-2, with 10 bases identical to TRBD2. This CDR3 spans 15 amino acids. The germline gives CDR1 SGHRS, CDR2 YFSETQ. Together with reference TRBV5-1 and TRBJ2-2, the CDR3 gives the full variable domain: KAGVTQTPRYLIKTRGQQVTLSCSPISGHRSVSWYQQTPGQGLQFLFEYFSETQRNKGNFPGRFSGRQFSNSRSEMNVSTLELGDSALYLCASSVGLANTEELFFGEGSRLTVL.